The rows below give T cell receptor beta chains drawn from one sample of a study of T-cell reconstitution after alpha-beta-depleted transplantation in children. One entry per CDR3 protein, called by TCRdb with MiXCR from the PCR reads. The table has a few hundred thousand distinct CDR3 sequences, approximately 10% seen once. This specimen consisted of PBMCs from the stem cell graft donor, obtained from the stem cell graft. These receptors all come from a human donor who donated a stem cell graft to a child with acute lymphoblastic leukemia. Each CDR3 is given with its conserved first and last residue. The order of the fields is CDR3 DNA, CDR3 protein, clone size, D gene, V gene, J gene. A D gene is named only where the DNA matches it firmly. Clone size is given for some rows only: seen once, a few or many times, or a class if the clone is expanded.

cdr3_nt: TGTGCCACCAGCAGAGAGGGCCCAAGCACAGATACGCAGTATTTT
cdr3_aa: CATSREGPSTDTQYF
clone_size: few
d_call: -
v_call: TRBV15
j_call: TRBJ2-3

cdr3_nt: TGCGCCAGCAGCCACGCCCAGACTAGCGGCGGGGGGGATACGCAGTATTTT
cdr3_aa: CASSHAQTSGGGDTQYF
clone_size: many
d_call: TRBD2
v_call: TRBV4-1
j_call: TRBJ2-3

cdr3_nt: TGCGCCAGCAGCCAAGGTTGGGGGGGGCCCCCCTACAATGAGCAGTTCTTC
cdr3_aa: CASSQGWGGPPYNEQFF
clone_size: -
d_call: -
v_call: TRBV4-1
j_call: TRBJ2-1

cdr3_nt: TGTGCCAGCTCAGCGACAGGCTATGGCTACACCTTC
cdr3_aa: CASSATGYGYTF
clone_size: few
d_call: -
v_call: TRBV18
j_call: TRBJ1-2

cdr3_nt: TGTGCCACCAGTGACTCCAGCGTACTCCCCTACGAGCAGTACTTC
cdr3_aa: CATSDSSVLPYEQYF
clone_size: -
d_call: -
v_call: TRBV24-1
j_call: TRBJ2-7

cdr3_nt: TGCGCCAGCAGCTTGGGACCCTGGACAGACCAAGAGACCCAGTACTTC
cdr3_aa: CASSLGPWTDQETQYF
clone_size: many
d_call: -
v_call: TRBV5-1
j_call: TRBJ2-5

cdr3_nt: TGCAGCGTTACCGGGACAGCCACAGATACGCAGTATTTT
cdr3_aa: CSVTGTATDTQYF
clone_size: few
d_call: TRBD1
v_call: TRBV29-1
j_call: TRBJ2-3

cdr3_nt: TGTGCCACCAGTGTGCGGGGACTTCCCGGATATCATGATGAGCAGTTCTTC
cdr3_aa: CATSVRGLPGYHDEQFF
clone_size: -
d_call: -
v_call: TRBV24-1
j_call: TRBJ2-1

cdr3_nt: TGCAGTGCCCGGACAGGGGGATATGGCTACACCTTC
cdr3_aa: CSARTGGYGYTF
clone_size: many
d_call: TRBD1
v_call: TRBV20-1
j_call: TRBJ1-2

cdr3_nt: TGCGCCAGCAGCCTGACTAGCGGGAGCACCGGGGAGCTGTTTTTT
cdr3_aa: CASSLTSGSTGELFF
clone_size: few
d_call: TRBD2
v_call: TRBV5-1
j_call: TRBJ2-2

cdr3_nt: TGTGCCAGCAGGTGGACTCCGGCGGGGGGATTCACAGATACGCAGTATTTT
cdr3_aa: CASRWTPAGGFTDTQYF
clone_size: few
d_call: TRBD2
v_call: TRBV12-3/TRBV12-4
j_call: TRBJ2-3

cdr3_nt: TGTGCCAGCAGCCCCCGACTAGCGGGCCAGGGGAATGAGCAGTTCTTC
cdr3_aa: CASSPRLAGQGNEQFF
clone_size: few
d_call: TRBD2
v_call: TRBV11-3
j_call: TRBJ2-1

cdr3_nt: TGCGCCAGCAGCTTGCAGGGAATGGGGATTAAGAGCACTGAAGCTTTCTTT
cdr3_aa: CASSLQGMGIKSTEAFF
clone_size: few
d_call: -
v_call: TRBV5-1
j_call: TRBJ1-1